The 8 T cell receptor beta chains below come from one sample, sequenced in a study of radiation and T cells in renal cell carcinoma. Generated by immunoSEQ multiplex PCR, the TCRdb table keeps only in-frame clones and is missing some. This table holds roughly 60,000 clones, around 77% found once. The sample's time point: blood 2 weeks post-SBRT. Treatment here: 15 Gy SBRT to primary tumor, nephrectomy 4 weeks later. This sample comprised blood, obtained from a patient whose treatment included radiotherapy and nephrectomy. All receptors derive from a man aged 55 to 69 with renal cell carcinoma.

This clone was counted a few times. The V gene is TRBV5-6, the J gene TRBJ2-1; D gene unclear. The germline V and J ends were trimmed by 4 bases and 3 bases, with 8 bases remaining between them. CDR1 and CDR2 (germline): SGHDT, YYEEEE. The CDR3 contains 13 residues. The CDR3 nucleotides are TGTGCCAGCAGCCTCGACAACTACAATGAGCAGTTCTTC. This encodes CASSLDNYNEQFF.

The V call is TRBV5-6, the J call TRBJ1-4, with D hard to call. CDR3 length: 15 residues. V gave up 5 bases and J gave up 0 bases, with 11 bases separating them. Germline V gene lookup returns CDR1 SGHDT and CDR2 YYEEEE. The CDR3, as DNA: TGTGCCAGCAGTCGCCTAGGAGCAACTAATGAAAAACTGTTTTTT. The encoded protein is CASSRLGATNEKLFF.

The gene calls are TRBV10-3 and TRBJ1-1; D ambiguous. The V end lost 8 bases, the J end lost 5 bases, and 6 bases lay between the germline ends. CDR1 is ENHRY and CDR2 is SYGVKD in the germline V gene. The length of the CDR3 is 10 residues. The CDR3 DNA sequence: TGTGCCATCGGTCTAACTGAAGCTTTCTTT. Translation: CAIGLTEAFF.

There are many counts of this clone. In nucleotides, the CDR3 is TGTGCCACCAGCAGAGATCGTCGTACGCAGTATTTT. As protein: CATSRDRRTQYF. V usage is TRBV15 and J usage is TRBJ2-3, with D unclear. The CDR3 totals 12 residues. Per germline, CDR1 LNHNV and CDR2 YYDKDF (reference sequence). V was trimmed by 0 bases and J by 8 bases, leaving 6 bases between them.

CDR3 sequence (DNA): TGTGCCAGCAGTGACTGGGGGCGCAGCACAGATACGCAGTATTTT. Amino acids: CASSDWGRSTDTQYF. This chain links TRBV6-4 with TRBJ2-3; D is possibly TRBD1 (6 bases). V was trimmed by 1 base and J by 0 bases, leaving 8 bases between them. The CDR3 consists of 15 residues. Germline V gives CDR1 MRHNA, CDR2 SNTAGT.

This chain uses TRBV10-3 with TRBJ2-7; unclear D gene. The CDR3 contains 16 residues. Germline CDR1 and CDR2: ENHRY and SYGVKD. Trimming cost V 3 bases and J 0 bases, with 15 bases left between them. CDR3: CAISDVGHSSSYEQYF. Here the CDR3 DNA reads TGTGCCATCAGTGATGTCGGCCATTCGAGCTCCTACGAGCAGTACTTC.

CDR3 loop: CASKGQENSPLHF. CDR3 nucleotides: TGTGCCAGCAAGGGGCAGGAAAATTCACCCCTCCACTTT. J is TRBJ1-6 and V is TRBV10-3; TRBD1 might be the D (5 bases). From germline, CDR1 is ENHRY and CDR2 SYGVKD. The germline V and J ends were trimmed by 10 bases and 7 bases, with 14 bases remaining between them. The CDR3 is 13 amino acids.

The rearrangement links TRBV5-5 to TRBJ2-3, with 10 positions matching TRBD2. The germline V gene encodes CDR1 SGHKS and CDR2 YYEKEE (reference sequence). V was pared by 0 bases and J by 1 base, with 2 bases of the junction left unmatched. CDR3 length equals 16 residues. CDR3 sequence: CASSLEGLAGTDTQYF. In DNA form, the CDR3 reads TGTGCCAGCAGCTTGGAAGGACTAGCGGGCACAGATACGCAGTATTTT.